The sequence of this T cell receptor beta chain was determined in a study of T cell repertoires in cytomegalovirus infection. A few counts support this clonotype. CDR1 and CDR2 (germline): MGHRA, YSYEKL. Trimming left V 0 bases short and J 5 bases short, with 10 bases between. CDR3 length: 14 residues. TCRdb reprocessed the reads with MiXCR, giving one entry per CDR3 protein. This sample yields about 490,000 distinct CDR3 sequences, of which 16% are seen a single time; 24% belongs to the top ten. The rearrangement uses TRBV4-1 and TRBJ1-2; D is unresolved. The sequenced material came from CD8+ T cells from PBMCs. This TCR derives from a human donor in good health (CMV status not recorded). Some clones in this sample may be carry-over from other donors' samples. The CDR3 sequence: CASSQEGQPYGYTF. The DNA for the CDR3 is TGCGCCAGCAGCCAAGAAGGGCAGCCTTATGGCTACACCTTC.